A selection of T cell receptor beta chains follows, all from one sample in a study of T cell responses to AZD1222 COVID-19 vaccine. Using immunoSEQ multiplex PCR, the repertoire was profiled, and TCRdb retains in-frame clones only, with some absent. This table holds approximately 150,000 clones, more than 85% found once. The material was peripheral blood, obtained 28 days after the second AZD1222 dose. The receptors stem from an adult who received the AZD1222 COVID-19 vaccine. Both conserved end residues are part of each CDR3. D genes are given only for firm matches. Only some rows state a clone size, as once, few, many or a class for expanded clones.

len: 14
d_gene: TRBD1
abundance: -
j_gene: TRBJ1-1
v_gene: TRBV27
CDR3aa: CASSSRDRNTEAFF
CDR3nt: TGTGCCAGCAGTTCTCGGGACAGGAACACTGAAGCTTTCTTT

len: 18
d_gene: -
abundance: -
j_gene: TRBJ1-6
v_gene: TRBV7-2
CDR3aa: CASSLEGQVWDTNSPLHF
CDR3nt: TGTGCCAGCAGCTTAGAGGGTCAGGTTTGGGACACTAATTCACCCCTCCACTTT

len: 14
d_gene: TRBD2
abundance: once
j_gene: TRBJ2-7
v_gene: TRBV5-1
CDR3aa: CASSRLAGSYEQYF
CDR3nt: TGCGCCAGCAGCCGACTAGCGGGATCCTACGAGCAGTACTTC

len: 15
d_gene: TRBD2
abundance: -
j_gene: TRBJ2-7
v_gene: TRBV27
CDR3aa: CASSPWTSGGHEQYF
CDR3nt: TGTGCCAGCAGTCCTTGGACTAGCGGGGGACACGAGCAGTACTTC

len: 14
d_gene: TRBD1
abundance: -
j_gene: TRBJ2-5
v_gene: TRBV5-6
CDR3aa: CASSPRGLEETQYF
CDR3nt: TGTGCCAGCAGCCCTAGGGGGCTGGAGGAGACCCAGTACTTC

len: 14
d_gene: TRBD2
abundance: -
j_gene: TRBJ2-7
v_gene: TRBV6-5
CDR3aa: CASSGGSPGYEQYF
CDR3nt: TGTGCCAGCAGCGGCGGGAGCCCTGGGTACGAGCAGTACTTC

len: 16
d_gene: TRBD1
abundance: -
j_gene: TRBJ1-2
v_gene: TRBV7-2
CDR3aa: CASSLDSRGGYYGYTF
CDR3nt: TGTGCCAGCAGCTTAGACTCCAGGGGGGGGTACTATGGCTACACCTTC

len: 14
d_gene: -
abundance: -
j_gene: TRBJ1-5
v_gene: TRBV6-5
CDR3aa: CASSSGSSNQPQHF
CDR3nt: TGTGCCAGCAGTTCGGGTAGCAGCAATCAGCCCCAGCATTTT

len: 14
d_gene: TRBD1
abundance: -
j_gene: TRBJ2-1
v_gene: TRBV5-1
CDR3aa: CASSVRQGANEQFF
CDR3nt: TGCGCCAGCAGCGTCCGCCAGGGGGCAAATGAGCAGTTCTTC

len: 12
d_gene: -
abundance: -
j_gene: TRBJ2-3
v_gene: TRBV9
CDR3aa: CASSGGSDTQYF
CDR3nt: TGTGCCAGCAGCGGGGGCTCAGATACGCAGTATTTT

len: 16
d_gene: -
abundance: -
j_gene: TRBJ1-6
v_gene: TRBV28
CDR3aa: CASSLLSRGNNSPLHF
CDR3nt: TGTGCCAGCAGTTTATTGTCTCGGGGGAATAATTCACCCCTCCACTTT

len: 13
d_gene: -
abundance: -
j_gene: TRBJ2-5
v_gene: TRBV5-1
CDR3aa: CASSLGTQETQYF
CDR3nt: TGCGCCAGCAGCTTGGGAACACAAGAGACCCAGTACTTC

len: 14
d_gene: -
abundance: -
j_gene: TRBJ1-2
v_gene: TRBV18
CDR3aa: CASSPPAGKYGYTF
CDR3nt: TGTGCCAGCTCACCACCGGCAGGGAAATATGGCTACACCTTC

len: 14
d_gene: -
abundance: -
j_gene: TRBJ2-7
v_gene: TRBV24-1
CDR3aa: CATSFFGYTYEQYF
CDR3nt: TGTGCCACCAGTTTTTTCGGTTACACCTACGAGCAGTACTTC

len: 18
d_gene: -
abundance: -
j_gene: TRBJ1-2
v_gene: TRBV6-1
CDR3aa: CASSEGTEPWFRISRYTF
CDR3nt: TGTGCCAGCAGTGAAGGGACAGAGCCCTGGTTTCGAATTTCCCGCTACACCTTC

len: 12
d_gene: -
abundance: -
j_gene: TRBJ1-2
v_gene: TRBV11-2
CDR3aa: CASSFRARGYTF
CDR3nt: TGTGCCAGCAGCTTCAGGGCTCGGGGCTACACCTTC

len: 15
d_gene: TRBD1
abundance: -
j_gene: TRBJ1-1
v_gene: TRBV27
CDR3aa: CASSMGQGALTEAFF
CDR3nt: TGTGCCAGCAGTATGGGACAGGGGGCATTGACTGAAGCTTTCTTT

len: 16
d_gene: -
abundance: -
j_gene: TRBJ1-5
v_gene: TRBV3-1/TRBV3-2
CDR3aa: CASSQAFGGIGQPQHF
CDR3nt: TGTGCCAGCAGCCAAGCCTTTGGGGGTATCGGTCAGCCCCAGCATTTT

len: 17
d_gene: TRBD1
abundance: -
j_gene: TRBJ1-5
v_gene: TRBV5-8
CDR3aa: CASSLYPMGQGGQPQHF
CDR3nt: TGTGCCAGCAGCTTGTACCCAATGGGACAGGGTGGACAGCCCCAGCATTTT

len: 17
d_gene: TRBD2
abundance: -
j_gene: TRBJ2-7
v_gene: TRBV7-9
CDR3aa: CASSSKGFGSGVSEQYF
CDR3nt: TGTGCCAGCAGCTCCAAGGGTTTCGGGAGCGGGGTATCCGAGCAGTACTTC

len: 15
d_gene: -
abundance: -
j_gene: TRBJ2-1
v_gene: TRBV20-1
CDR3aa: CSASYRESSYNEQFF
CDR3nt: TGCAGTGCTAGTTATCGGGAGAGCTCCTACAATGAGCAGTTCTTC

len: 14
d_gene: -
abundance: -
j_gene: TRBJ1-5
v_gene: TRBV4-2
CDR3aa: CASSQDQGGQPQHF
CDR3nt: TGTGCCAGCAGCCAAGATCAGGGAGGCCAGCCCCAGCATTTT

len: 16
d_gene: -
abundance: -
j_gene: TRBJ1-1
v_gene: TRBV10-1
CDR3aa: CASSDRAPLMNTEAFF
CDR3nt: TGCGCCAGCAGTGACCGGGCGCCGCTCATGAACACTGAAGCTTTCTTT

len: 21
d_gene: TRBD2
abundance: -
j_gene: TRBJ2-1
v_gene: TRBV3-1/TRBV3-2
CDR3aa: CASSPTDLGTSGLFSYNEQFF
CDR3nt: TGTGCCAGCAGCCCAACCGACCTAGGGACTAGCGGGTTATTCTCCTACAATGAGCAGTTCTTC

len: 17
d_gene: TRBD1
abundance: -
j_gene: TRBJ1-2
v_gene: TRBV28
CDR3aa: CASNTAGTQGEGYGYTF
CDR3nt: TGTGCCAGCAATACCGCGGGGACACAGGGGGAGGGGTATGGCTACACCTTC

len: 14
d_gene: TRBD1
abundance: -
j_gene: TRBJ2-1
v_gene: TRBV19
CDR3aa: CASSHDRGPNEQFF
CDR3nt: TGTGCCAGTAGTCACGACAGGGGGCCGAATGAGCAGTTCTTC

len: 16
d_gene: TRBD1
abundance: -
j_gene: TRBJ2-1
v_gene: TRBV28
CDR3aa: CETKGQGARAYNEQFF
CDR3nt: TGTGAGACGAAGGGGCAGGGGGCGCGTGCCTACAATGAGCAGTTCTTC

len: 12
d_gene: -
abundance: -
j_gene: TRBJ2-2
v_gene: TRBV19
CDR3aa: CASSMRAGELFF
CDR3nt: TGTGCCAGTAGTATGCGGGCCGGGGAGCTGTTTTTT

len: 14
d_gene: -
abundance: -
j_gene: TRBJ1-1
v_gene: TRBV15
CDR3aa: CATASMRGDTEAFF
CDR3nt: TGTGCCACCGCTTCCATGAGGGGGGACACTGAAGCTTTCTTT

len: 16
d_gene: -
abundance: -
j_gene: TRBJ1-1
v_gene: TRBV5-1
CDR3aa: CASSFSWGLRNTEAFF
CDR3nt: TGCGCCAGCAGCTTTTCGTGGGGACTCCGGAACACTGAAGCTTTCTTT

len: 13
d_gene: -
abundance: -
j_gene: TRBJ1-5
v_gene: TRBV2
CDR3aa: CASSFYSNQPQHF
CDR3nt: TGTGCCAGCAGTTTTTATAGCAATCAGCCCCAGCATTTT

len: 15
d_gene: -
abundance: -
j_gene: TRBJ2-2
v_gene: TRBV5-1
CDR3aa: CASSLAIGVAGELFF
CDR3nt: TGCGCCAGCAGCTTGGCCATTGGGGTCGCCGGGGAGCTGTTTTTT

len: 12
d_gene: -
abundance: -
j_gene: TRBJ2-1
v_gene: TRBV6-6
CDR3aa: CASIRGDNEQFF
CDR3nt: TGTGCCAGCATAAGGGGGGACAATGAGCAGTTCTTC

len: 15
d_gene: TRBD2
abundance: once
j_gene: TRBJ2-3
v_gene: TRBV28
CDR3aa: CASRAGSGVTDTQYF
CDR3nt: TGTGCCAGCCGAGCGGGAAGTGGGGTCACAGATACGCAGTATTTT

len: 16
d_gene: TRBD1
abundance: -
j_gene: TRBJ1-2
v_gene: TRBV5-6
CDR3aa: CASSLSGTGERYGYTF
CDR3nt: TGTGCCAGCAGCTTGTCTGGGACAGGGGAACGCTATGGCTACACCTTC

len: 12
d_gene: -
abundance: -
j_gene: TRBJ1-6
v_gene: TRBV14
CDR3aa: CASSPRGSPLHF
CDR3nt: TGTGCCAGCAGCCCGCGGGGATCACCCCTCCACTTT

len: 11
d_gene: -
abundance: -
j_gene: TRBJ1-1
v_gene: TRBV28
CDR3aa: CASSFGTEAFF
CDR3nt: TGTGCCAGCAGTTTCGGCACTGAAGCTTTCTTT

len: 13
d_gene: -
abundance: -
j_gene: TRBJ1-2
v_gene: TRBV19
CDR3aa: CASSMLGDYGYTF
CDR3nt: TGTGCCAGTAGTATGCTCGGTGACTATGGCTACACCTTC

len: 18
d_gene: -
abundance: -
j_gene: TRBJ2-2
v_gene: TRBV27
CDR3aa: CASSLLSVVGSNTGELFF
CDR3nt: TGTGCCAGCAGTTTGCTCTCGGTGGTTGGCTCGAACACCGGGGAGCTGTTTTTT

len: 15
d_gene: -
abundance: -
j_gene: TRBJ1-2
v_gene: TRBV18
CDR3aa: CASSPIETRDYGYTF
CDR3nt: TGTGCCAGCTCACCAATAGAGACAAGAGACTATGGCTACACCTTC

len: 18
d_gene: -
abundance: -
j_gene: TRBJ1-4
v_gene: TRBV19
CDR3aa: CASSIDPKGRSTNEKLFF
CDR3nt: TGTGCCAGTAGTATAGATCCAAAGGGGAGGAGTACTAATGAAAAACTGTTTTTT

len: 14
d_gene: -
abundance: -
j_gene: TRBJ1-1
v_gene: TRBV6-6
CDR3aa: CASSSPNPYTEAFF
CDR3nt: TGTGCCAGCAGTTCCCCAAACCCCTACACTGAAGCTTTCTTT